Listed below are T cell receptor beta chains from one sample, sequenced in a study of radiation and T cells in renal cell carcinoma. Profiled with immunoSEQ multiplex PCR; TCRdb holds only in-frame clones, not every one. The table records 95,000 to 150,000 clones, around 85% of them present only once. Sequences were derived from blood, sampled from a patient whose treatment included radiotherapy and nephrectomy. The receptor set was obtained from a man aged 45 to 65 with renal cell carcinoma. Both conserved end residues are part of each CDR3. A D gene is named only where the DNA matches it firmly. Clone size appears in some rows only: once, few, many, or a class for an expanded clone.

>TRBV19|TRBJ1-5|.|.
TGTGCCAGTAGTATCGGGCGCACTGAGAATCAGCCCCAGCATTTT
CASSIGRTENQPQHF
>TRBV6-4|TRBJ2-2|.|.
TGTGCCAGCAGGGAGTTTGCGGGCGGGGAGCTGTTTTTT
CASREFAGGELFF
>TRBV19|TRBJ1-1|TRBD1|.
TGTGCCAGTAGTAGACAGGGCCTGAACACTGAAGCTTTCTTT
CASSRQGLNTEAFF
>TRBV11-3|TRBJ2-3|.|.
TGTGCCAGCAGCTTAGGTCACGGCTCTCCAAATACAGATACGCAGTATTTT
CASSLGHGSPNTDTQYF
>TRBV10-2|TRBJ1-2|.|few
TGCGCCAGCAGTGGTCCCCTGGACAGTTTGGGCTACACCTTC
CASSGPLDSLGYTF
>TRBV9|TRBJ2-1|TRBD1|.
TGTGCCAGCAGCGCGGCCGGGACAGGCAACAATGAGCAGTTCTTC
CASSAAGTGNNEQFF
>TRBV9|TRBJ1-2|TRBD1|few
TGTGCCAGCAGCTATGGGACAGGGGACTATGGCTACACCTTC
CASSYGTGDYGYTF
>TRBV5-6|TRBJ1-2|TRBD1|.
TGTGCCAGCAGCTTTCCACCGGACAGGGTGGACTATGGCTACACCTTC
CASSFPPDRVDYGYTF
>TRBV5-1|TRBJ1-4|.|.
TGCGCCAGCAGCTTGGGTTCCGGGTCAACTAATGAAAAACTGTTTTTT
CASSLGSGSTNEKLFF
>TRBV27|TRBJ2-7|TRBD1|.
TGTGCCAGCAGTTCGCGACAGGGGGCGCATTACGAGCAGTACTTC
CASSSRQGAHYEQYF
>TRBV4-1|TRBJ2-1|TRBD2|.
TGCGCCAGCAGCCAAGATCGTCTAGCGGGGGGTTACAACTCCAACAATGAGCAGTTCTTC
CASSQDRLAGGYNSNNEQFF
>TRBV4-2|TRBJ2-1|.|.
TGTGCCAGCAGCCAAGACCTCCTTGTCAATGAGCAGTTCTTC
CASSQDLLVNEQFF
>TRBV6-5|TRBJ1-2|.|.
TGTGCCGGAATACAGGGACCTTTAGCTAACTATGGCTACACCTTC
CAGIQGPLANYGYTF
>TRBV7-8|TRBJ1-2|.|.
TGTGCCAGCAGCTTATTTTCGGCTATCTCTAACTATGGCTACACCTTC
CASSLFSAISNYGYTF
>TRBV19|TRBJ1-1|.|.
TGTGCCAGTAGTATAGGACGGACTGAAGCTTTCTTT
CASSIGRTEAFF
>TRBV30|TRBJ2-7|TRBD1|.
TGTGCCTGGAGGCTGACAGGGAGCTCCTACGAGCAGTACTTC
CAWRLTGSSYEQYF
>TRBV13|TRBJ2-2|.|.
TGTGCCAGCAGCTGGGCTCAGGCGGCCGGGGAGCTGTTTTTT
CASSWAQAAGELFF
>TRBV5-5|TRBJ2-7|.|.
TGTGCCAGCAGGGCGGGCACCTACGAGCAGTACTTC
CASRAGTYEQYF
>TRBV5-1|TRBJ2-1|TRBD2|.
TGCGCCAGCAGCGGGACTAGCACCTACAATGAGCAGTTCTTC
CASSGTSTYNEQFF
>TRBV4-2|TRBJ1-2|TRBD1|.
TGTGCCAGCAGCCAAGATTTGACAGGGAAAAACTATGGCTACACCTTC
CASSQDLTGKNYGYTF
>TRBV7-2|TRBJ2-7|.|few
TGTGCCAGCAGCTCACATCGAACCTTCTACGAGCAGTACTTC
CASSSHRTFYEQYF
>TRBV10-3|TRBJ2-7|TRBD1|few
TGTGCCATCAGTGAACAGGGGAGCTACGAGCAGTACTTC
CAISEQGSYEQYF
>TRBV28|TRBJ2-7|.|.
TGTGCCAGCAGGACGTCGGGGGCCAACTACGAGCAGTACTTC
CASRTSGANYEQYF
>TRBV28|TRBJ1-5|.|.
TGTGCCAGCAGTTTGCCGGACCTTTTCAATCAGCCCCAGCATTTT
CASSLPDLFNQPQHF
>TRBV2|TRBJ1-2|TRBD1|.
TGTGCCAGCAATCAGCTAAACAGGGGGCAAGGCTACACCTTC
CASNQLNRGQGYTF
>TRBV30|TRBJ1-3|.|.
TGTGCCTGGGCAGGGAACTCTGGAAACACCATATATTTT
CAWAGNSGNTIYF
>TRBV11-2|TRBJ1-5|.|few
TGTGCCAGCAGCTTAGGGGGGCAGGAAAATCAGCCCCAGCATTTT
CASSLGGQENQPQHF
>TRBV9|TRBJ2-1|TRBD2|.
TGTGCCAGCAGCATCACTAGCGGGAGGTACGGTGAGCAGTTCTTC
CASSITSGRYGEQFF
>TRBV18|TRBJ2-4|.|.
TGTGCCAGCTCACCAAGGTCCAGTCTGGGAAACATTCAGTACTTC
CASSPRSSLGNIQYF
>TRBV9|TRBJ1-1|.|.
TGTGCCAGCAGCGTAGGTGGGGGGCTGAACACTGAAGCTTTCTTT
CASSVGGGLNTEAFF
>TRBV28|TRBJ2-7|.|few
TGTGCCAGCAGTCTCATAAGAAGCGGCGAGCAGTACTTC
CASSLIRSGEQYF
>TRBV10-2|TRBJ2-5|TRBD1|.
TGCGCCAGCAGTGAAGGAACAGGGGCGTGGGAGACCCAGTACTTC
CASSEGTGAWETQYF
>TRBV6-5|TRBJ2-7|.|.
TGTGCCACCTGGGGGCTACCCTCCTACGAGCAGTACTTC
CATWGLPSYEQYF
>TRBV5-1|TRBJ2-7|TRBD1|.
TGCGCCAGCAGCTTGTTGGGGACAGATGACGAGCAGTACTTC
CASSLLGTDDEQYF
>TRBV5-1|TRBJ1-5|TRBD1|once
TGCGCCAGCAGCTTTCACTTGAACCGGGACAGACTGAGTCAGCCCCAGCATTTT
CASSFHLNRDRLSQPQHF
>TRBV2|TRBJ2-3|.|.
TGTGCCAGCAGTGAAGGGAAGGAATCTAGCACAGATACGCAGTGTTTT
CASSEGKESSTDTQCF
>TRBV18|TRBJ2-5|.|.
TGTGCCAGCTCACCACTAGGGGATTCCGAGACCCAGTACTTC
CASSPLGDSETQYF
>TRBV2|TRBJ1-5|TRBD1|.
TGTGCCAGCAGCCGCGTTCCAGGGGGCGATCAGCCCCAGCATTTT
CASSRVPGGDQPQHF
>TRBV15|TRBJ2-5|TRBD2|once
TGTGCCACCGCACTAGCGGGAGCAGAGACCCAGTACTTC
CATALAGAETQYF
>TRBV29-1|TRBJ2-3|.|few
TGCAGCGGCCGCGGTTTGTTTGGCGCAGATACGCAGTATTTT
CSGRGLFGADTQYF
>TRBV7-2|TRBJ1-2|TRBD1|.
TGTGCCAGCAGGGACAGGACGTTCTATGGCTACACCTTC
CASRDRTFYGYTF
>TRBV4-2|TRBJ2-7|.|.
TGTGCCAGCAGCCAAGAGGTACAGGGTTTCTACGAGCAGTACTTC
CASSQEVQGFYEQYF
>TRBV18|TRBJ2-7|.|.
TGTGCCAGCTCACCACCGGGAGGACCCTACGAGCAGTACTTC
CASSPPGGPYEQYF
>TRBV5-1|TRBJ2-3|.|.
TGCGCTAGCAGCTGGGGCACAGATACGCAGTATTTT
CASSWGTDTQYF
>TRBV28|TRBJ1-1|.|.
TGTGCCAGCGGGGCGGGCGGCACTGAAGCTTTCTTT
CASGAGGTEAFF
>TRBV28|TRBJ1-2|TRBD1|few
TGTGCCAGCAGTTTATCTTACGGGACAGGGACTAACTATGGCTACACCTTC
CASSLSYGTGTNYGYTF
>TRBV11-2|TRBJ1-2|.|.
TGTGCCAGCAGGGTAACCGGGGGGCGCGGTGGCTACACCTTC
CASRVTGGRGGYTF
>TRBV5-6|TRBJ2-2|TRBD1|few
TGTGCCAGCAGCAGCTTGGTGGGACAGGGGAAAAGAAGGGAGCTGTTTTTT
CASSSLVGQGKRRELFF
>TRBV30|TRBJ2-7|TRBD1|once
TGTGCCTGGAGTAGGACAGGGAAGGACGAGCAGTACTTC
CAWSRTGKDEQYF
>TRBV20-1|TRBJ2-1|.|once
TGCAGTGCCCTGCGCGTTGAGCAGTTCTTC
CSALRVEQFF
>TRBV6-5|TRBJ2-4|.|.
TGTGCCAGCAGTTACTCTTCGGCTCTTCCCTATCTTCAGTACTTC
CASSYSSALPYLQYF
>TRBV18|TRBJ1-4|TRBD1|once
TGTGCCAGCTCACCATCCAGGGGGCGGGAAAAACTGTTTTTT
CASSPSRGREKLFF
>TRBV30|TRBJ1-5|.|.
TGTGCCTGGAGCTTACAGGGAGGACAGCCCCAGCATTTT
CAWSLQGGQPQHF
>TRBV5-1|TRBJ2-2|TRBD2|.
TGCGCCAGCACGGAGAGCGGGAGAGAGACCGGGGAGCTGTTTTTT
CASTESGRETGELFF
>TRBV6-1|TRBJ1-1|.|.
TGTGCCAGCAGTGGAACTACACTAAAGGAGGGCAGATGGGAAACTGAAGCTTTCTTT
CASSGTTLKEGRWETEAFF
>TRBV4-2|TRBJ2-4|.|once
TGTGCCAGCAGCCAAGGACTAGGGGGTGGGAACATTCAGTACTTC
CASSQGLGGGNIQYF
>TRBV15|TRBJ1-4|.|once
TGTGCCACCAGCAGAGATGGGGCACACCCGGCGAGGACTAATGAAAAACTGTTTTTT
CATSRDGAHPARTNEKLFF